What follows are 8 T cell receptor beta chains derived from one specimen sequenced in a study of blood T cell repertoires in COVID-19. The table came from immunoSEQ multiplex PCR; TCRdb's copy has only in-frame clones and leaves some out. Here the sample spans approximately 170,000 clones, around 79% being singletons. The sample comprised PBMCs or T cells enriched from blood (not recorded which). These receptors were obtained from a woman in her 70s in a cohort exposed to, infected with or recovered from COVID-19 (not recorded which).

J is TRBJ1-2 and V is TRBV5-4, with 8 nucleotides matching TRBD1. Per the germline V gene, CDR1 is SGHNT and CDR2 is YYREEE (reference sequence). V trimming: 0 bases; J trimming: 3 bases; junction bases outside the gene matches: 4. The CDR3 spans 15 residues. The CDR3 protein is CASSLGGTGDYGYTF. The CDR3 coding sequence is TGTGCCAGCAGCTTGGGGGGGACAGGCGACTATGGCTACACCTTC.

This chain connects TRBV18 to TRBJ2-3; D might be TRBD2 (5 bases). Trimming shortened V by 3 bases and J by 7 bases, and 8 bases separated the two germline ends. Germline CDR1 KGHSH, CDR2 LQKENI. This CDR3 is built from 12 residues. The CDR3 DNA reads as TGTGCCAGCTCACCTAGCGCGAATACGCAGTATTTT. Translation: CASSPSANTQYF. The full variable domain, its missing parts supplied by reference TRBV18 and TRBJ2-3, is NAGVMQNPRHLVRRRGQEARLRCSPMKGHSHVYWYRQLPEEGLKFMVYLQKENIIDESGMPKERFSAEFPKEGPSILRIQQVVRGDSAAYFCASSPSANTQYFGPGTRLTVL.

The chain links TRBV11-2 to TRBJ2-7; 12 nucleotides align to TRBD2. Per germline, CDR1 SGHAT and CDR2 FQNNGV. The V segment lost 2 bases and the J segment 2 bases; nucleotides outside the gene matches: 1. The CDR3 has 15 residues. Here the CDR3 reads CASSLTSGRTYEQYF. The CDR3 coding sequence is TGTGCCAGCAGCTTAACTAGCGGGAGGACCTACGAGCAGTACTTC.

This CDR3 reads CGGRVNTEAFF. CDR3 sequence (DNA): TGTGGGGGGCGGGTGAACACTGAAGCTTTCTTT. The chain carries TRBV30 and TRBJ1-1; D might be TRBD1 (6 bases). CDR1 and CDR2 (germline): GTSNPN, SVGIG (reference sequence). The CDR3 has 11 amino acids. The full variable domain, with the rest looked up from reference TRBV30 and TRBJ1-1, is SQTIHQWPATLVQPVGSPLSLECTVEGTSNPNLYWYRQAAGRGLQLLFYSVGIGQISSEVPQNLSASRPQDRQFILSSKKLLLSDSGFYLCGGRVNTEAFFGQGTRLTVV.

This chain links TRBV7-2 with TRBJ2-2, with D perhaps TRBD2 (6 bases). CDR1 and CDR2 from the germline V gene are SGHTA and FQGNSA. This CDR3 region has 13 residues. The V end lost 6 bases, the J end lost 4 bases, and 9 bases lay between the germline ends. The CDR3, as DNA: TGTGCCAGCAGTTCGGGGGTCACCGGGGAGCTGTTTTTT. Protein: CASSSGVTGELFF. Full variable domain (outside the CDR3, taken from reference TRBV7-2 and TRBJ2-2): GAGVSQSPSNKVTEKGKDVELRCDPISGHTALYWYRQSLGQGLEFLIYFQGNSAPDKSGLPSDRFSAERTGGSVSTLTIQRTQQEDSAVYLCASSSGVTGELFFGEGSRLTVL.

This clone was seen ten or more times. This chain links TRBV5-5 with TRBJ1-1; D perhaps matches TRBD1 (5 bases). The CDR3 spans 13 residues. The germline V and J ends were trimmed by 5 bases and 2 bases, with 10 bases remaining between them. Germline CDR1 reads SGHKS; CDR2 reads YYEKEE (reference sequence). The CDR3 here is CASRRTPNTEAFF. CDR3 bases: TGTGCCAGCAGGAGGACACCTAACACTGAAGCTTTCTTT.

V and J are TRBV12-3 or TRBV12-4 and TRBJ1-2; perhaps TRBD1 as D (5 bases). V lost 1 base and J 8 bases, leaving 8 bases between the germline ends. The CDR3 extends over 12 amino acids. The CDR3 spells CASSLVGHGYTF. CDR3 DNA sequence: TGTGCCAGCAGTTTAGTCGGACACGGCTACACCTTC.

The chain has TRBV6-5 and TRBJ1-5; 7 nucleotides line up with TRBD1. The germline V gene has CDR1 MNHEY and CDR2 SVGAGI. Trimming cost V 6 bases and J 11 bases; bases outside gene matches: 13. The CDR3 extends over 14 amino acids. CDR3 loop: CASRATGTRSAQHF. The CDR3 DNA is TGTGCCAGCAGGGCGACAGGGACCCGGTCGGCCCAGCATTTT.